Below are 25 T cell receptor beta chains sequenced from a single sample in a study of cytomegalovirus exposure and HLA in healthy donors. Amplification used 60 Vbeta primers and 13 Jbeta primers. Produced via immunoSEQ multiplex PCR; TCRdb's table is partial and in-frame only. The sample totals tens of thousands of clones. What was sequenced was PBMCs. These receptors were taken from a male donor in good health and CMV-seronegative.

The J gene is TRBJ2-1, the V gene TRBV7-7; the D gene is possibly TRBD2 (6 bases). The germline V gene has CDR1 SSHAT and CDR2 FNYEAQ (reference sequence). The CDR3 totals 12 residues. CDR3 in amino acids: CASGLGTGEQFF. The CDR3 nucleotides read TGTGCTAGCGGATTAGGCACGGGTGAGCAGTTCTTC.

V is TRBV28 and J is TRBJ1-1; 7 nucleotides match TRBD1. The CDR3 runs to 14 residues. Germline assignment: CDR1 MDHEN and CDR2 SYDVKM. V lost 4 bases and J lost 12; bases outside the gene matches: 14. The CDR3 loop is CASSSTTGNGGSFF. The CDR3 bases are TGTGCCAGCAGTTCCACGACAGGGAATGGGGGGTCTTTCTTT.

CDR3 nucleotide sequence: TGTGCCAGCAGCCCTCTAGCGGGAGGGGCCTACGAGCAGTACTTC. This translates into CASSPLAGGAYEQYF. The V and J genes are TRBV5-6 and TRBJ2-7; 12 nucleotides align to TRBD2. Per the germline V gene, CDR1 is SGHDT and CDR2 is YYEEEE. V lost 4 bases to trimming and J lost 2 bases; unmatched junction nucleotides: 4. The CDR3 is made up of 15 amino acids.

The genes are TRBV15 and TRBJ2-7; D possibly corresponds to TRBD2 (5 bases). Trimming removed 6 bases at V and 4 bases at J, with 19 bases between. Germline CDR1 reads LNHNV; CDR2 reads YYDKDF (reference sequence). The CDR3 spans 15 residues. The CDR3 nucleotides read TGTGCCACCAGGAGGGCCCTCTCAACTGGGTACGAGCAGTACTTC. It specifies CATRRALSTGYEQYF.

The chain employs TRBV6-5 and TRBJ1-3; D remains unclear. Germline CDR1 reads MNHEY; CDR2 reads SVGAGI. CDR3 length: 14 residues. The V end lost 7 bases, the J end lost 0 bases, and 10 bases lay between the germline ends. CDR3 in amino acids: CASTAFYSGNTIYF. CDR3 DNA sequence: TGTGCCAGCACCGCATTCTACTCTGGAAACACCATATATTTT.

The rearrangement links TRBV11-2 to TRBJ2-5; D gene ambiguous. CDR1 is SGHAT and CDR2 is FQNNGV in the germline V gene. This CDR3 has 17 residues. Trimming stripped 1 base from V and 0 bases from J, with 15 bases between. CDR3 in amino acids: CASSLGPRQRYQETQYF. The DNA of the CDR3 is TGTGCCAGCAGCTTAGGGCCCAGGCAAAGGTACCAAGAGACCCAGTACTTC.

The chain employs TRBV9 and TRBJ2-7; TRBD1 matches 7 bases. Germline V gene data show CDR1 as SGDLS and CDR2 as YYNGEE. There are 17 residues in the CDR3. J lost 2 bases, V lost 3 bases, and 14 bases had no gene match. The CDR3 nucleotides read TGTGCCAGCAGCGCGAGGGCCAGCGGACAGGCGACCTACGAGCAGTACTTC. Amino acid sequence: CASSARASGQATYEQYF.

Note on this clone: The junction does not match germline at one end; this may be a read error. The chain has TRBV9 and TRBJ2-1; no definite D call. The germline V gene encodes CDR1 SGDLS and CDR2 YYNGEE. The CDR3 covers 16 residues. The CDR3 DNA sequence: TGTGCCAGCAGCGTAGCCGGCGGATACTCCGACAATGAGCAGTTCTTC. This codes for CASSVAGGYSDNEQFF.

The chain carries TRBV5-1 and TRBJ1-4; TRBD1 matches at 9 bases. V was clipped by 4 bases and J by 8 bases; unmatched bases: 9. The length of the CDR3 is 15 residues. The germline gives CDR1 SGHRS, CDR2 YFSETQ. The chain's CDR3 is CASSSDGTGWEKLFF. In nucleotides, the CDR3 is TGCGCCAGCAGCAGCGACGGGACAGGGTGGGAAAAACTGTTTTTT.

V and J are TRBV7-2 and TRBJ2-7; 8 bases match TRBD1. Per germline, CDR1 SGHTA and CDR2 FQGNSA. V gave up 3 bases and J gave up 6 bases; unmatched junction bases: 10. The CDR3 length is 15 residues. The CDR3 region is CASSLAGTGLGEQYF. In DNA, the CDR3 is TGTGCCAGCAGCTTGGCCGGGACAGGACTCGGCGAGCAGTACTTC.

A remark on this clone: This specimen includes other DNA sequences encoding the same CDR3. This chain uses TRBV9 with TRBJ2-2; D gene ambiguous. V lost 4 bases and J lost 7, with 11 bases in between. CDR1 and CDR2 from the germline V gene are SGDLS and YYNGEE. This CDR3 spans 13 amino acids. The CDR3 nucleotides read TGTGCCAGCAGCCTGACTCCAGACGGGGAGCTGTTTTTT. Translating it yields CASSLTPDGELFF.

CDR3 residues: CASSVGQGRNTIYF. CDR3 coding DNA: TGTGCCAGCAGCGTTGGACAGGGGAGAAACACCATATATTTT. The genes are TRBV6-1 and TRBJ1-3, with 9 bases fitting TRBD1. The CDR3 sequence is 14 residues long. Trimming cost V 6 bases and J 5 bases; bases outside gene matches: 5. Germline V gene sequence: CDR1 MNHNS, CDR2 SASEGT.

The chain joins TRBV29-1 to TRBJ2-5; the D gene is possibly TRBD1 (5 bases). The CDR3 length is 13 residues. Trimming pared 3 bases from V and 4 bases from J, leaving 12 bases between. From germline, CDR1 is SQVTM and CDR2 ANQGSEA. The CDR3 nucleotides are TGCAGCGTTGAGGGTTTTAGGGGAGAGACCCAGTACTTC. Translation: CSVEGFRGETQYF.

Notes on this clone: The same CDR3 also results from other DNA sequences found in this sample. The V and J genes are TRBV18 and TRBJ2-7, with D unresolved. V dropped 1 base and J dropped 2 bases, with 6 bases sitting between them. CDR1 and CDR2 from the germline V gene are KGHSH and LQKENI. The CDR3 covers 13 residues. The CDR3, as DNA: TGTGCCAGCTCACCACGAGATACCTACGAGCAGTACTTC. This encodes CASSPRDTYEQYF.

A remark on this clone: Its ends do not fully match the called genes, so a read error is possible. As DNA, the CDR3 is TGTGCCAGCAGCCTAACAGGGGGTAACCATGGCTACACCTTC. This sequence encodes CASSLTGGNHGYTF. This chain joins TRBV7-2 and TRBJ1-2; TRBD1 matches 8 bases. Looked up from germline, CDR1 is SGHTA and CDR2 is FQGNSA. This CDR3 has 14 amino acids.

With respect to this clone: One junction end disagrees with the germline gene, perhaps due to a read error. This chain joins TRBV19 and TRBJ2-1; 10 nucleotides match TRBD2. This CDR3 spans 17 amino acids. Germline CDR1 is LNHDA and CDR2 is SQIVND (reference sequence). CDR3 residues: CATAWTSGVLSDNEQFF. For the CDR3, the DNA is TGTGCCACCGCCTGGACTAGCGGAGTTCTCTCCGACAATGAGCAGTTCTTC. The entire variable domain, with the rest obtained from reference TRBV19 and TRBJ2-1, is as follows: DGGITQSPKYLFRKEGQNVTLSCEQNLNHDAMYWYRQDPGQGLRLIYYSQIVNDFQKGDIAEGYSVSREKKESFPLTVTSAQKNPTAFYLCATAWTSGVLSDNEQFFGPGTRLTVL.

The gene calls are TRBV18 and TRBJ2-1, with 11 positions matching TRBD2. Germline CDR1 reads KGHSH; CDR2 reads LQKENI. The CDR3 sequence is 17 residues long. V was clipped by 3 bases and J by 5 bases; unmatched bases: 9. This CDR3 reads CASSPAGLAGGDNEQFF. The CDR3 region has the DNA TGTGCCAGCTCACCGGCGGGGCTAGCGGGGGGTGACAATGAGCAGTTCTTC.

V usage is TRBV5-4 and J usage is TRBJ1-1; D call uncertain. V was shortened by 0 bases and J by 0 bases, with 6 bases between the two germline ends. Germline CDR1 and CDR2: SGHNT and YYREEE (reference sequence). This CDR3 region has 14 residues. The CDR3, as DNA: TGTGCCAGCAGCTTGGACAGCATGAACACTGAAGCTTTCTTT. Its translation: CASSLDSMNTEAFF.

This chain's CDR3 is CASSLRAASADNEQFF. DNA of the CDR3: TGCGCCAGCAGCTTGAGGGCGGCTAGCGCAGACAATGAGCAGTTCTTC. J is TRBJ2-1 and V is TRBV5-1; maybe TRBD2 (6 bases). Trimming removed 1 base at V and 5 bases at J, with 16 bases between. Germline assignment: CDR1 SGHRS and CDR2 YFSETQ. The CDR3 is 16 residues long.

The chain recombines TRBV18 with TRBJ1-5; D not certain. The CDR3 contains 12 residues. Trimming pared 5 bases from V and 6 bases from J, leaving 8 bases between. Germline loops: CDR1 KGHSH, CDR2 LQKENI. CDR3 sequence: CASSLLSQPQHF. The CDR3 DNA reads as TGTGCCAGCTCATTATTGAGTCAGCCCCAGCATTTT.

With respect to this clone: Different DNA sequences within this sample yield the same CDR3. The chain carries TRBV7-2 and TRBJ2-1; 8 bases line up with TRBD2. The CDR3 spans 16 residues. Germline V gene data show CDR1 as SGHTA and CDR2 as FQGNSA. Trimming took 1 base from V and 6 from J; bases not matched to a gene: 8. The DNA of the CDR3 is TGTGCCAGCAGCTTAGGAGGGACTAGTCCTCCCAATGAGCAGTTCTTC. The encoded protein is CASSLGGTSPPNEQFF.

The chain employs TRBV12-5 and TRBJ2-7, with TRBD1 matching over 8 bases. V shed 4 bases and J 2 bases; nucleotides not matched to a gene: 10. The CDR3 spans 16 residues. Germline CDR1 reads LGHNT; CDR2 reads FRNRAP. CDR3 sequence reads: CASGWGDRSIAYEQYF. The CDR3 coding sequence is TGTGCTAGTGGTTGGGGGGACAGGTCTATTGCCTACGAGCAGTACTTC.

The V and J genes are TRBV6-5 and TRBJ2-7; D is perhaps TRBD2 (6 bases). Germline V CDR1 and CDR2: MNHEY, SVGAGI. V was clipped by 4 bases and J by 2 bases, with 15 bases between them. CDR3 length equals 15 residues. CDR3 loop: CASSSSVRGTYEQYF. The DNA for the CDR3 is TGTGCCAGCAGTTCGTCCGTGCGGGGAACCTACGAGCAGTACTTC.

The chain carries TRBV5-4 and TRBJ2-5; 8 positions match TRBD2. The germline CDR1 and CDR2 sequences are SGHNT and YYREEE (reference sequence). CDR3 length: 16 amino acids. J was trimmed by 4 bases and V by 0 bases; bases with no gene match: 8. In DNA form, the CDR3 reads TGTGCCAGCAGCTTGGGGTTACGGGGGGGAGGAGAGACCCAGTACTTC. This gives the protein CASSLGLRGGGETQYF.

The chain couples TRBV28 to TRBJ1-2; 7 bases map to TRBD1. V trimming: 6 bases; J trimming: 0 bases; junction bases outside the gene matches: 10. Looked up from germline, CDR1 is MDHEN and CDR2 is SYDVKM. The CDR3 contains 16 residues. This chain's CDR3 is CASRAQQGKANYGYTF. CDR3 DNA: TGTGCCAGCAGGGCCCAACAGGGGAAGGCTAACTATGGCTACACCTTC.